Following are 20 T cell receptor beta chains from one sample sequenced in a study of T-cell reconstitution after alpha-beta-depleted transplantation in children. Regarding the study as a whole: T-cell counts and diversity at one year post-transplant came mainly from newly produced T cells.

These receptors have no identified antigens. Unique molecular identifiers were incorporated during preparation of the TCRbeta library. MiXCR, applied by TCRdb to the PCR reads, yields one record per CDR3 protein. This sample has about 300,000 distinct CDR3 sequences; 7.5% to 9% occur once, and the top ten carry 8.5% to 9.5%. The sequencing used peripheral blood, collected 360 days after TCRalphabeta/CD19-depleted stem cell transplant. The receptors derive from a female patient aged 2-15 years who had a stem cell transplant for Fanconi anemia, so the T cells may come from the graft donor.

This clonotype was observed a handful of times. DNA of the CDR3: TGTGCCAGCAGTTACTCTCTTCAGGGACCCAAGTCTGGGGCCAACGTCCTGACTTTC. Protein product: CASSYSLQGPKSGANVLTF. V and J are TRBV6-5 and TRBJ2-6, with D perhaps matching TRBD1 or TRBD2 (5 bases each). The V gene's germline CDR1 is MNHEY and CDR2 SVGAGI. CDR3 length: 19 residues. The V end was cut by 0 bases, the J end by 1 base, with 16 bases between.

This clonotype was counted at least ten times. V and J are TRBV25-1 and TRBJ2-7; 9 bases agree with TRBD1. J lost 4 bases, V lost 3 bases, and 7 bases had no gene match. The CDR3 has 15 residues. Germline assignment: CDR1 MGHDK and CDR2 SYGVNS. The DNA for the CDR3 is TGTGCCAGCAGTGAGGGGACAGGGATGACGTACGAGCAGTACTTC. Its protein is CASSEGTGMTYEQYF.

This clonotype was observed many times. The chain joins TRBV29-1 to TRBJ1-3; 8 positions agree with TRBD1. Germline V CDR1 and CDR2: SQVTM, ANQGSEA. Trimming cost V 7 bases and J 4 bases; bases outside gene matches: 6. CDR3 length: 13 residues. The CDR3 spells CSGRTGWGNTIYF. The CDR3 region has the DNA TGCAGCGGACGGACAGGGTGGGGAAACACCATATATTTT. Supplemented by reference TRBV29-1 and TRBJ1-3, the full variable domain reads SAVISQKPSRDICQRGTSLTIQCQVDSQVTMMFWYRQQPGQSLTLIATANQGSEATYESGFVIDKFPISRPNLTFSTLTVSNMSPEDSSIYLCSGRTGWGNTIYFGEGSWLTVV.

The chain carries TRBV28 and TRBJ1-2; the D gene is possibly TRBD1 (6 bases). Trimming took off 2 bases at V and 7 bases at J, with 11 bases between the two ends. The CDR3 spans 13 residues. Per germline, CDR1 MDHEN and CDR2 SYDVKM. The CDR3 spells CASSLGGPPGYTF. Written as DNA, the CDR3 is TGTGCCAGCAGTTTAGGGGGGCCCCCTGGCTACACCTTC.

This clonotype has a count of ten or more. The J gene is TRBJ2-7, the V gene TRBV6-2 or TRBV6-3; no definite D call. V was pared by 6 bases and J by 0 bases, with 6 bases between. This CDR3 contains 12 residues. CDR1 MNHEY and CDR2 SVGEGT come from the germline V gene. This chain's CDR3 is CASSISSYEQYF. CDR3 coding DNA: TGTGCCAGCAGCATCAGCTCCTACGAGCAGTACTTC.

This clonotype has just a few counts. The J gene is TRBJ2-7, the V gene TRBV20-1; D is ambiguous. Deletions cut 3 bases from V and 4 bases from J, with 13 bases between. Germline assignment: CDR1 DFQATT and CDR2 SNEGSKA (reference sequence). The CDR3 extends over 13 amino acids. The chain's CDR3 is CSASGLKLYEQYV. The CDR3 nucleotides are TGCAGTGCTAGTGGGTTGAAGCTTTACGAGCAGTACGTC.

This clonotype was found many times. In nucleotides, the CDR3 is TGTGCCAGCAGTCCCGATCCGGGGCCGGATTATGGCTACACCTTC. Translation gives CASSPDPGPDYGYTF. The genes are TRBV12-3 or TRBV12-4 and TRBJ1-2; the D gene is possibly TRBD1 (5 bases). The CDR3 has 15 amino acids. The V gene lost 5 bases and the J gene lost 5 bases, with 18 bases spanning the gap.

The sample holds many counts of this clonotype. The chain carries TRBV18 and TRBJ1-2, with TRBD1 identical over 7 bases. Germline CDR1 KGHSH, CDR2 LQKENI. The ends lost 3 bases at V and 8 bases at J; junction bases unmatched: 6. The CDR3 covers 13 residues. CDR3 sequence: CASSPLDRDGYTF. DNA for the CDR3: TGTGCCAGCTCACCCCTAGACAGGGACGGCTACACCTTC. The full variable domain, rest sourced from reference TRBV18 and TRBJ1-2, is NAGVMQNPRHLVRRRGQEARLRCSPMKGHSHVYWYRQLPEEGLKFMVYLQKENIIDESGMPKERFSAEFPKEGPSILRIQQVVRGDSAAYFCASSPLDRDGYTFGSGTRLTVV.

This clonotype was picked up many times. This chain uses TRBV28 with TRBJ2-1; 10 bases line up with TRBD2. Germline CDR1 is MDHEN and CDR2 is SYDVKM. The CDR3 is 14 residues long. With 2 bases clipped from V and 9 bases from J, the junction kept 4 bases outside the gene matches. CDR3 nucleotides: TGTGCCAGCAGTTTAGAACTAGCGGGAAGTGAGCAGTTCTTC. Translated: CASSLELAGSEQFF.

This clonotype was picked up many times. The chain combines TRBV5-1 with TRBJ1-1; D remains ambiguous. CDR1 and CDR2 from the germline V gene are SGHRS and YFSETQ. V was cut by 3 bases and J by 3 bases, with 6 bases left in between. The CDR3 length is 12 residues. CDR3 sequence: CASSWSDTEAFF. The CDR3 bases are TGCGCCAGCAGCTGGAGTGACACTGAAGCTTTCTTT.

This clonotype was picked up many times. The chain joins TRBV9 to TRBJ1-1; D is ambiguous. V lost 4 bases to trimming and J lost 1 base, with 8 bases between them. Germline CDR1 reads SGDLS; CDR2 reads YYNGEE. CDR3 length: 13 amino acids. The DNA for the CDR3 is TGTGCCAGCAGCCCTCTACAGAACACTGAAGCTTTCTTT. Encoded protein: CASSPLQNTEAFF. Complete variable domain (other parts from reference TRBV9 and TRBJ1-1): DSGVTQTPKHLITATGQRVTLRCSPRSGDLSVYWYQQSLDQGLQFLIQYYNGEERAKGNILERFSAQQFPDLHSELNLSSLELGDSALYFCASSPLQNTEAFFGQGTRLTVV.

This clonotype was detected many times. This rearrangement joins TRBV10-3 to TRBJ2-2; possible D gene TRBD1, 5 bases. CDR3 length: 16 amino acids. Germline V gene sequence: CDR1 ENHRY, CDR2 SYGVKD. The V end was cut by 9 bases, the J end by 4 bases, with 21 bases between. CDR3 in amino acids: CAMRVGVGVGTGELFF. CDR3 DNA: TGTGCCATGAGAGTAGGAGTAGGGGTCGGCACCGGGGAGCTGTTTTTT.

This sequence joins TRBV18 and TRBJ2-7; 10 nucleotides align to TRBD1. Germline V gene data show CDR1 as KGHSH and CDR2 as LQKENI. V lost 3 bases to trimming and J lost 5 bases; unmatched junction nucleotides: 4. The CDR3 totals 14 residues. Written as DNA, the CDR3 is TGTGCCAGCTCACCCGGGACAGGGGTAGACGAGCAGTACTTC. This sequence encodes CASSPGTGVDEQYF.

This clonotype appeared a few times. The chain combines TRBV28 with TRBJ1-1; D may be TRBD1 (5 bases). V was pared by 3 bases and J by 2 bases, with 10 bases between. The CDR3 contains 14 residues. Germline CDR1 and CDR2: MDHEN and SYDVKM. CDR3 DNA sequence: TGTGCCAGCAGTTTGAGGGACCCAAACACTGAAGCTTTCTTT. This codes for CASSLRDPNTEAFF.

This clonotype came up a few times. V usage is TRBV27 and J usage is TRBJ1-1; 7 bases line up with TRBD1. This CDR3 spans 16 amino acids. Per the germline V gene, CDR1 is MNHEY and CDR2 is SMNVEV (reference sequence). The V gene end was trimmed by 4 bases and the J gene end by 4 bases; junction bases not matched to a gene: 12. CDR3 residues: CASSSYRTGWGTEAFF. DNA for the CDR3: TGTGCCAGCAGTTCCTACCGGACAGGTTGGGGCACTGAAGCTTTCTTT.

This clonotype was observed many times. J is TRBJ2-2 and V is TRBV4-3; D is unclear. The germline gives CDR1 LGHNA, CDR2 YSLEER. Trimming removed 0 bases from V and 7 bases from J, with 9 bases in between. The CDR3 length is 14 residues. CDR3 loop: CASSQDLDLGELFF. The DNA for the CDR3 is TGCGCCAGCAGCCAAGATCTTGACCTCGGGGAGCTGTTTTTT.

This clonotype has ten or more counts. The chain joins TRBV27 to TRBJ1-2; 8 bases line up with TRBD1. Germline CDR1 and CDR2: MNHEY and SMNVEV (reference sequence). The CDR3 consists of 13 residues. Germline trimming cut 4 bases from V and 5 bases from J; bases unmatched to any gene: 3. CDR3 nucleotides: TGTGCCAGCAGTTCTAGGACAGGGTATGGCTACACCTTC. Encoded protein: CASSSRTGYGYTF.

The chain is built from TRBV11-2 and TRBJ1-1; possible D gene TRBD1, 5 bases. Germline CDR1 reads SGHAT; CDR2 reads FQNNGV. CDR3 size: 11 residues. Trimming stripped 8 bases from V and 3 bases from J, with 7 bases between. The CDR3 DNA sequence: TGTGCCAGCGGGGCGCACACTGAAGCTTTCTTT. Its translation: CASGAHTEAFF.

This clonotype was counted a few times. The chain joins TRBV20-1 to TRBJ2-5; 8 bases match TRBD2. CDR1 is DFQATT, CDR2 SNEGSKA, per germline (reference sequence). V trimming: 3 bases; J trimming: 3 bases; junction bases outside the gene matches: 21. This CDR3 is built from 19 residues. The chain's CDR3 is CSARGEGLVGGGPEETQYF. The CDR3 region has the DNA TGCAGTGCTAGGGGAGAGGGCCTGGTTGGCGGGGGGCCGGAAGAGACCCAGTACTTC.

This clonotype showed up just a few times. The chain combines TRBV5-1 with TRBJ2-3; D is perhaps TRBD1 (6 bases). Germline CDR1 and CDR2: SGHRS and YFSETQ. The CDR3 runs to 15 residues. Trimming took off 3 bases at V and 1 base at J, with 12 bases between the two ends. CDR3 nucleotides: TGCGCCAGCAGCTATCTACAGGGAGGCACAGATACGCAGTATTTT. Residues: CASSYLQGGTDTQYF.